Shown below are 18 T cell receptor beta chains from a single sample sequenced in a study of shared clonotypes between healthy human individuals. Positive CCR7 selection of CD45RO-negative cells yielded the naive CD8 cells, and terminally differentiated effector memory CD45RA+ cells were excluded. Clones were read by immunoSEQ multiplex PCR, and TCRdb kept only the in-frame ones, dropping some. The table lists about 610,000 clones, 96% of them singletons, with about 0.11% in the top ten. Sequenced: naive CD8+ T cells sorted from blood. These receptors were taken from a woman aged 25 to 39 in good health.

V is TRBV14 and J is TRBJ2-2, with D tentatively TRBD2 (6 bases). In germline, CDR1 is SGHDN, CDR2 FVKESK. The CDR3 has 15 residues. V dropped 1 base and J dropped 4 bases, with 10 bases sitting between them. In nucleotides, the CDR3 is TGTGCCAGCAGCCAAGGGGAGGAGATCACCGGGGAGCTGTTTTTT. This codes for CASSQGEEITGELFF.

The genes are TRBV5-4 and TRBJ1-1, with D tentatively TRBD1 (5 bases). Germline V CDR1 and CDR2: SGHNT, YYREEE (reference sequence). The CDR3 consists of 12 residues. The V gene lost 0 bases and the J gene lost 9 bases, with 9 bases spanning the gap. CDR3 amino acids: CASSLGGTQAFF. The DNA of the CDR3 is TGTGCCAGCAGCTTGGGGGGGACCCAAGCTTTCTTT.

This chain joins TRBV27 and TRBJ1-2; 8 positions match TRBD1. The length of the CDR3 is 16 residues. The germline gives CDR1 MNHEY, CDR2 SMNVEV (reference sequence). J lost 8 bases, V lost 5 bases, and 16 bases had no gene match. The CDR3 here is CASSQLQSTGERGYTF. The CDR3 region has the DNA TGTGCCAGCAGTCAGCTCCAATCGACAGGGGAGAGAGGCTACACCTTC.

V is TRBV4-2 and J is TRBJ1-5; TRBD1 matches at 9 bases. J gave up 7 bases and V 4 bases, and 5 bases lay outside the gene matches. The CDR3 sequence is 14 residues long. Germline lookup yields CDR1 LGHNA and CDR2 YNFKEQ. In nucleotides, the CDR3 is TGTGCCAGCAGCCCGGGACAGGGCTCCCAGCCCCAGCATTTT. Encoded protein: CASSPGQGSQPQHF.

V usage is TRBV4-1 and J usage is TRBJ2-5, with 7 bases matching TRBD1. The better agreement between TRBJ2-7 and the DNA end casts doubt on the J call. The germline CDR1 and CDR2 sequences are MGHRA and YSYEKL. The CDR3 loop spans 14 amino acids. The CDR3 region has the DNA TGCGCCAGCAGCCAAACAGGGGACTCCTACGAGCAGTACTTC. Protein product: CASSQTGDSYEQYF.

This chain connects TRBV4-1 to TRBJ1-2, with unresolved D. The V and J ends lost 2 bases and 1 base respectively, with 8 bases between them. CDR3 size: 14 residues. The germline V gene encodes CDR1 MGHRA and CDR2 YSYEKL. CDR3 DNA: TGCGCCAGCAGCCAAACATCGAATAACTATGGCTACACCTTC. This encodes CASSQTSNNYGYTF.

The chain carries TRBV29-1 and TRBJ1-5; 7 bases fit TRBD1. CDR3 length equals 14 residues. The junction had 8 bases not matched to a gene; V was cut back by 3 bases and J by 6 bases. CDR1 is SQVTM, CDR2 ANQGSEA, per germline. The chain's CDR3 is CSVDRRRGFQPQHF. CDR3 bases: TGCAGCGTTGATCGGCGCAGGGGGTTTCAGCCCCAGCATTTT.

The chain carries TRBV11-2 and TRBJ2-6; no clear D gene. The CDR3 totals 18 residues. The ends were cut back, 1 base at V and 2 bases at J, with 15 bases in the middle. Germline V CDR1 and CDR2: SGHAT, FQNNGV. CDR3 sequence (DNA): TGTGCCAGCAGCTTAGGGCCACACCAGGTTGCTGGGGCCAACGTCCTGACTTTC. This sequence encodes CASSLGPHQVAGANVLTF.

V usage is TRBV18 and J usage is TRBJ2-5, with D perhaps given as TRBD1 or TRBD2 (5 bases each). This CDR3 spans 15 amino acids. The V end was cut by 5 bases, the J end by 8 bases, with 21 bases between. Germline-derived CDR1 and CDR2 are KGHSH and LQKENI. The CDR3 DNA follows: TGTGCCAGCTCAGGAATGGGACCGGGGCTAGGAACCCAGTACTTC. It translates to CASSGMGPGLGTQYF.

As for this clone: In the same sample, other DNA sequences code for this CDR3. The chain has TRBV30 and TRBJ2-7; maybe TRBD1 (5 bases). Germline V gives CDR1 GTSNPN, CDR2 SVGIG (reference sequence). Trimming shortened V by 0 bases and J by 7 bases, and 7 bases separated the two germline ends. The CDR3 length is 11 residues. DNA for the CDR3: TGTGCCTGGAGTGTAGGGGTTGAGCAGTACTTC. Encoded protein: CAWSVGVEQYF.

This rearrangement joins TRBV20-1 to TRBJ1-2; no clear D. The CDR3 loop spans 10 amino acids. Between the trimmed V and J ends, which lost 6 bases and 8 bases, there was a span of 10 bases. CDR1 is DFQATT, CDR2 SNEGSKA, per germline (reference sequence). CDR3 in amino acids: CSAGERGYTF. The DNA of the CDR3 is TGCAGTGCCGGAGAGAGAGGCTACACCTTC.

This clone appeared once. This rearrangement joins TRBV27 to TRBJ1-3; the D gene is possibly TRBD1 (6 bases). The CDR3 is 17 residues long. V was trimmed by 6 bases and J by 3 bases, leaving 21 bases between them. Per germline, CDR1 MNHEY and CDR2 SMNVEV (reference sequence). The CDR3 DNA reads as TGTGCCAGCAGACAATTTAAGGGGGGGCTTGGTGGAAACACCATATATTTT. Its protein product is CASRQFKGGLGGNTIYF.

This chain uses TRBV28 with TRBJ1-5; 7 bases align to TRBD1. The CDR3 is 16 amino acids. Losses at the gene ends were 6 bases for V and 3 bases for J; bases not matched to a gene: 11. Looked up from germline, CDR1 is MDHEN and CDR2 is SYDVKM. The CDR3 is CASSLIRTGYNQPQHF. The CDR3 DNA reads TGTGCCAGCAGCCTAATCAGGACAGGTTACAATCAGCCCCAGCATTTT.

The chain employs TRBV27 and TRBJ2-2; possible D gene TRBD2, 5 bases. Trimming removed 5 bases from V and 4 bases from J, with 8 bases in between. CDR3 size: 13 residues. Looked up from germline, CDR1 is MNHEY and CDR2 is SMNVEV (reference sequence). The CDR3, as DNA: TGTGCCAGCAGTCCCCTAGCCACCGGGGAGCTGTTTTTT. As protein: CASSPLATGELFF.

The rearrangement links TRBV4-1 to TRBJ2-7; D is unresolved. With 0 bases removed from V and 2 bases from J, the gap between germline ends came to 8 bases. Germline lookup yields CDR1 MGHRA and CDR2 YSYEKL. The CDR3 runs 14 residues. CDR3 protein: CASSQDGRPYEQYF. The CDR3 coding sequence is TGCGCCAGCAGCCAAGACGGCCGGCCCTACGAGCAGTACTTC.

V usage is TRBV6-7 and J usage is TRBJ2-7; tentatively, D is TRBD1 or TRBD2 (5 bases each). TRBV6-7 has ORF status, its function being uncertain. The V end was cut by 3 bases, the J end by 2 bases, with 20 bases between. This CDR3 has 17 residues. The CDR3 DNA follows: TGTGCCAGCAGTTATTGGGGACGCCCGCGATTTACCTACGAGCAGTACTTC. Its translation is CASSYWGRPRFTYEQYF.

The chain combines TRBV7-9 with TRBJ1-2; TRBD1 aligns across 7 bases. With 5 bases clipped from V and 8 bases from J, the junction kept 11 bases outside the gene matches. The CDR3 totals 14 residues. Germline V CDR1 and CDR2: SEHNR, FQNEAQ (reference sequence). The CDR3 protein is CASSPDRDGRGYTF. CDR3 DNA sequence: TGTGCCAGCAGCCCCGACAGGGATGGGCGCGGCTACACCTTC.

CDR3 in DNA: TGTGCCAGCAGTTCTGAAGATACGCAGTATTTT. Translation gives CASSSEDTQYF. The chain employs TRBV2 and TRBJ2-3; D call uncertain. V lost 5 bases and J lost 5, with 5 bases in between. The germline gives CDR1 SNHLY, CDR2 FYNNEI. The CDR3 totals 11 residues. Full variable domain (remainder filled in from reference TRBV2 and TRBJ2-3): EPEVTQTPSHQVTQMGQEVILRCVPISNHLYFYWYRQILGQKVEFLVSFYNNEISEKSEIFDDQFSVERPDGSNFTLKIRSTKLEDSAMYFCASSSEDTQYFGPGTRLTVL.